This passage covers 5 T cell receptor beta chains from one sample sequenced in a study of beta chain features in type 1 diabetes. The study, taken as a whole, reports: A moderate, significant TCRB CDR3 shortening appeared in type 1 diabetes across four CD4+ subsets.

Investigators reverse transcribed all isolated RNA, so they sequenced expressed TCRB transcripts. Using immunoSEQ multiplex PCR, the repertoire was profiled, and TCRdb retains in-frame clones only, with some absent. The data show more than 100,000 clones, less than 20% seen once. The antigens for these receptors are not known. The specimen sequenced was central memory CD4+ T cells from blood. Every receptor here comes from a man aged 25-45 years with type 1 diabetes.

The chain combines TRBV4-3 with TRBJ2-7; weak D call: TRBD2 (5 bases). CDR3 length: 17 residues. Germline V gives CDR1 LGHNA, CDR2 YSLEER. V was cut by 3 bases and J by 4 bases, with 22 bases left in between. The CDR3 bases are TGCGCCAGCAGCCATGCTCTAGGAGGCAGGAGGCCTTACGAGCAGTACTTC. It encodes CASSHALGGRRPYEQYF.

The chain uses TRBV28 and TRBJ2-1; maybe TRBD1 (6 bases). V lost 5 bases, J lost 2 bases, and 19 bases lay in between. Looked up from germline, CDR1 is MDHEN and CDR2 is SYDVKM. The CDR3 has 17 residues. The CDR3 region is CASSTALTGFTYNEQFF. CDR3 bases: TGTGCCAGCAGTACGGCCCTAACAGGGTTTACCTACAATGAGCAGTTCTTC.

This clone was detected ten times or more. The V and J genes are TRBV5-1 and TRBJ2-6; 7 bases agree with TRBD2. Per the germline V gene, CDR1 is SGHRS and CDR2 is YFSETQ. With 0 bases clipped from V and 8 bases from J, the junction kept 5 bases outside the gene matches. The CDR3 is 15 amino acids. The chain's CDR3 is CASSLVGEGSNVLTF. In nucleotides, the CDR3 is TGCGCCAGCAGCTTGGTAGGGGAGGGGTCCAACGTCCTGACTTTC.

V gene TRBV23-1 combines with J gene TRBJ2-5; 8 bases agree with TRBD1. TRBV23-1 is marked as an open reading frame, function uncertain. The CDR3 totals 19 residues. J lost 1 base, V lost 6 bases, and 19 bases had no gene match. CDR3 sequence (DNA): TGCGCCAGCAGCGCAACACCAACGCCGGGACAGGACCTCCAAGAGACCCAGTACTTC. Protein product: CASSATPTPGQDLQETQYF.

This clone turned up a few times. The V call is TRBV7-9, the J call TRBJ2-5; TRBD2 matches 10 bases. The junction had 3 bases not matched to a gene; V was cut back by 5 bases and J by 0 bases. The CDR3 sequence is 15 residues long. Germline V lookup: CDR1 SEHNR, CDR2 FQNEAQ (reference sequence). CDR3 loop: CASSPAGGYQETQYF. Written as DNA, the CDR3 is TGTGCCAGCAGCCCAGCGGGGGGGTACCAAGAGACCCAGTACTTC.